This entry is about one T cell receptor beta chain. Its antigen remains unidentified. No base-level quality is on record; no much larger clone is a single base apart. V is shortened by 6 bases, J by 1 base, and the region joining them spans 12 bases. From the germline V gene, CDR1 is MNHEY and CDR2 is SVGEGT. Inclusive of the bounding cysteine and phenylalanine, the CDR3 is 15 residues long. Of all the DNA, just the CDR3 is kept, 45 bases in frame from base 1. PBMCs were isolated by Ficoll-Paque density gradient centrifugation. This specimen belongs to a study of T-cell memory formation after mild COVID-19 (dated by TCRdb to the early 2020s). Background for the entire study: Most TCR sequence clusters were specific to one of the two donors. Longitudinal TCRalpha and TCRbeta repertoire sequencing tracked T-cell clones expanding and contracting after mild COVID-19 in a couple of donors. Two young, previously healthy adult volunteers, one female and one male, were included in the cohort.

Instrument on record: Illumina NovaSeq 6000. TCRalpha and TCRbeta cDNA libraries were constructed by 5'RACE with constant-segment primers, with sample barcodes and unique molecular identifiers being introduced. Trizol reagent was used to extract RNA from every sample. Libraries were amplified in two PCR steps, with a second sample barcode and Illumina TruSeq adapters added in the second step. Sequencing of libraries was performed on an Illumina NovaSeq with 2 x 150 bp paired-end reads. For the original study's pipeline: The reads were demultiplexed and collapsed into UMI-guided consensus sequences using migec v1.2.7. Using mixcr v2.1.11, the UMI consensuses were aligned to TRA and TRB V and J templates and assembled into clonotypes. Clonotypes were classified as expanded or contracted when called significant by both edgeR and NoisET, with noise models trained on biological replicates. For edgeR calls, the cutoffs were a false discovery rate-adjusted p below 0.01 and a log2 fold-change threshold of 1. As an exploratory analysis of dynamics, max-normalized trajectories of the 1000 most abundant clonotypes were examined with PCA combined with hierarchical clustering. Each responding clone was given a CD4 or CD8 phenotype based on the CD4+ and CD8+ repertoires, which had been sequenced separately. TCRdb applied fastp at Q25 and MiXCR to the public reads, then kept only in-frame beta chains. Rows are combined by CDR3 protein, so each entry shows the most common genes and DNA. These V and J calls derive from TCRdb rather than the authors' analysis. The sample contains about 150,000 distinct CDR3 sequences, 31% of them found a single time. Jointly, the top ten make up about 12% of the sample.

What the research found in general, with its limitations: Some responding clones were detected in pre-infection memory, suggesting pre-existing cross-reactive memory T cells joined the SARS-CoV-2 response. Clones that contracted from day 15 to 85 showed balanced CD4/CD8 phenotypes, whereas a second wave of clones that expanded from day 15 to 37 leaned towards CD4+. Contracting CD4+ clones appeared mostly in the CM and EM memory subsets, whereas CD8+ clones were enriched in EMRA. The study included only a couple of mild cases, and larger cohorts that include severe cases with pre-infection samples were judged to be necessary. SARS-CoV-2 specificity of the second-wave clones peaking on day 37 was not confirmed.

Material: PBMCs or a T cell subset sorted from them (not recorded which). This receptor was taken from an adult woman who had mild COVID-19 (a few samples of this study predate the infection). The sample titles of this study are shuffled in the database, so cell type and time point are left out; the donor was told from shared clones. The rearrangement combines TRBV6-2 or TRBV6-3 with TRBJ2-2, with TRBD2 as a weak D call on 6 bases. The CDR3 protein sequence reads: CASRGTTRNTGELFF. The nucleotide sequence is TGTGCCAGCAGGGGGACGACTAGGAACACCGGGGAGCTGTTTTTT.